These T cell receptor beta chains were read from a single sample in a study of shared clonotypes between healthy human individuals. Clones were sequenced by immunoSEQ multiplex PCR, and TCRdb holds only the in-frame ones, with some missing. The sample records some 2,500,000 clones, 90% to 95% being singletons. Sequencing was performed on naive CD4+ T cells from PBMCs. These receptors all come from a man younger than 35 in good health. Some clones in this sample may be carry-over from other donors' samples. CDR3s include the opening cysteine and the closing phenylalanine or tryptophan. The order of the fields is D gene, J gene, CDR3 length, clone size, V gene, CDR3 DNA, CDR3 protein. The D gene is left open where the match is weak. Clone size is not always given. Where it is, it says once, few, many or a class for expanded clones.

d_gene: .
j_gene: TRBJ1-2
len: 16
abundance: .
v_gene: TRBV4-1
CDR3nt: TGCGCCAGCAGCCACTCACTTGACCCGACTAACTATGGCTACACCTTC
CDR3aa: CASSHSLDPTNYGYTF

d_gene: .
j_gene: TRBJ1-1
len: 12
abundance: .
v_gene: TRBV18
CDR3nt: TGTGCCAGCTCACCTCTTACGACTGAAGCTTTCTTT
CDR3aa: CASSPLTTEAFF

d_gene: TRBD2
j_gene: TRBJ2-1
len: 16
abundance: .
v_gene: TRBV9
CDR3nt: TGTGCCAGCAGCGTAGTGGGAGCGGGAGGCTACAATGAGCAGTTCTTC
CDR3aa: CASSVVGAGGYNEQFF

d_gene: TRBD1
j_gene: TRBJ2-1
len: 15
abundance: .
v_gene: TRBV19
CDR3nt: TGTGCCAGTAGTATAGGGGGACAGGGCGTTTTTGAGCAGTTCTTC
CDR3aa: CASSIGGQGVFEQFF

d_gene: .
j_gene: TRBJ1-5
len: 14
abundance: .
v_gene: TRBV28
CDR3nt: TGTGCCAGCAGCCTCTGGGGTTACAATCAGCCCCAGCATTTT
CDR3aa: CASSLWGYNQPQHF

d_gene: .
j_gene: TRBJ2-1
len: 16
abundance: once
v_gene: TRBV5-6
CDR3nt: TGTGCCAGCAGCTTAGGTCCCCGGGGCGACTACAATGAGCAGTTCTTC
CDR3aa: CASSLGPRGDYNEQFF

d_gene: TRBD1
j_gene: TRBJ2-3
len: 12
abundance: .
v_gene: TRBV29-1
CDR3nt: TGCAGCGTTAAACAGGGGGCAGATACGCAGTATTTT
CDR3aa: CSVKQGADTQYF

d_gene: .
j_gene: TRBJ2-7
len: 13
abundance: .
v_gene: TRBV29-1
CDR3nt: TGCAGCGTTCAACTACGCCCAACCTACGAGCAGTACTTC
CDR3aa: CSVQLRPTYEQYF

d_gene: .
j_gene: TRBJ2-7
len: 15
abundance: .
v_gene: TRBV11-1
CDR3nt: TGTGCCAGCAGCTTAGCGCTACAGAAGACCTACGAGCAGTACTTC
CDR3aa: CASSLALQKTYEQYF

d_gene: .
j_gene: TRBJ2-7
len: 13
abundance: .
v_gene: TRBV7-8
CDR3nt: TGTGCCAGCAGCTTAGTCCCAGGGGACGAGCAGTACTTC
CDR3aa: CASSLVPGDEQYF